This passage covers 32 T cell receptor beta chains from one sample sequenced in a study of T-cell memory formation after mild COVID-19. One entry per CDR3 protein, called by TCRdb with MiXCR from the 5' RACE reads. The data hold 470,000 or so distinct CDR3 sequences, with about 23% observed a single time. Sequenced material: PBMCs or a T cell subset sorted from them (not recorded which). The receptors here all came from an adult woman who had mild COVID-19 (a few samples of this study predate the infection). Cell type and time point are not known.

The chain employs TRBV12-3 or TRBV12-4 and TRBJ2-1, with TRBD2 as a possible D gene (6 bases). The CDR3 is 16 residues long. The V and J ends lost 4 bases and 5 bases respectively, with 18 bases between them. The CDR3 loop is CASSSPLASQNNEQFF. The CDR3, as DNA: TGTGCCAGCAGTTCGCCACTAGCATCTCAGAACAATGAGCAGTTCTTC.

This clonotype was seen a handful of times. CDR3: CATSTHRAGGQETQYF. CDR3 nucleotides: TGTGCCACCAGCACCCATCGAGCGGGGGGCCAAGAGACCCAGTACTTC. The V and J genes are TRBV15 and TRBJ2-5; 9 positions agree with TRBD2. Germline lookup yields CDR1 LNHNV and CDR2 YYDKDF (reference sequence). Trimming cost V 4 bases and J 1 base; bases outside gene matches: 7. The CDR3 runs to 16 residues.

A few counts support this clonotype. The chain has TRBV7-9 and TRBJ1-5; D perhaps matches TRBD1 (5 bases). This CDR3 comprises 13 residues. V was clipped by 5 bases and J by 6 bases, with 11 bases between them. Per the germline V gene, CDR1 is SEHNR and CDR2 is FQNEAQ (reference sequence). The CDR3 loop is CASSPGGAQPQHF. The CDR3 DNA reads as TGTGCCAGCAGCCCTGGGGGAGCTCAGCCCCAGCATTTT. Full variable domain (missing parts from reference TRBV7-9 and TRBJ1-5): DTGVSQNPRHKITKRGQNVTFRCDPISEHNRLYWYRQTLGQGPEFLTYFQNEAQLEKSRLLSDRFSAERPKGSFSTLEIQRTEQGDSAMYLCASSPGGAQPQHFGDGTRLSIL.

The chain joins TRBV6-5 to TRBJ2-3; 7 nucleotides agree with TRBD1. V was clipped by 6 bases and J by 6 bases; unmatched bases: 12. Germline-derived CDR1 and CDR2 are MNHEY and SVGAGI. The CDR3 has 15 amino acids. The CDR3 bases are TGTGCCAGCAGAGGTTCAGACAGGGCATATGATACGCAGTATTTT. Encoded protein: CASRGSDRAYDTQYF.

This clonotype was picked up a small number of times. The rearrangement uses TRBV20-1 and TRBJ2-5, with D perhaps TRBD2 (6 bases). The V and J ends lost 1 base and 2 bases respectively, with 17 bases between them. In germline, CDR1 is DFQATT, CDR2 SNEGSKA (reference sequence). The CDR3 loop spans 16 amino acids. The CDR3 spells CSARGHLLAAQETQYF. For the CDR3, the DNA is TGCAGTGCTAGAGGACATTTGTTAGCGGCGCAAGAGACCCAGTACTTC.

This clonotype was seen a handful of times. This chain links TRBV29-1 with TRBJ2-7; 10 nucleotides line up with TRBD1. The J segment lost 2 bases and the V segment lost 8 bases, leaving 12 bases of the junction unmatched. The CDR3 consists of 15 residues. The germline V gene has CDR1 SQVTM and CDR2 ANQGSEA. The CDR3 loop reads CSIRAGTGVTYEQYF. CDR3 in DNA: TGCAGCATACGAGCCGGGACAGGGGTGACCTACGAGCAGTACTTC.

This chain joins TRBV6-5 and TRBJ2-5; 8 positions agree with TRBD1. The CDR3 runs 13 residues. Germline trimming cut 6 bases from V and 3 bases from J; bases unmatched to any gene: 3. Germline V gene data show CDR1 as MNHEY and CDR2 as SVGAGI. In DNA form, the CDR3 reads TGTGCCAGCAGACCGGACAGGGAAGAGACCCAGTACTTC. This codes for CASRPDREETQYF.

The chain is built from TRBV3-1 and TRBJ2-5; TRBD1 or TRBD2 may be the D gene (7 bases each). The CDR3 spans 18 residues. From germline, CDR1 is LGHDT and CDR2 YNNKEL (reference sequence). V was cut by 4 bases and J by 3 bases, with 24 bases left in between. CDR3 region: CASSPAPWKGGGEETQYF. The CDR3 coding sequence is TGTGCCAGCAGCCCAGCACCTTGGAAGGGAGGGGGCGAAGAGACCCAGTACTTC.

This clonotype has only a few counts. This chain's CDR3 is CASSVDHAGGPADTQYF. CDR3 DNA: TGTGCCAGCAGCGTAGATCACGCGGGGGGGCCCGCGGATACGCAGTATTTT. This chain uses TRBV9 with TRBJ2-3, with 9 bases aligning to TRBD2. The CDR3 is made up of 17 amino acids. Germline loops: CDR1 SGDLS, CDR2 YYNGEE. V shed 0 bases and J 6 bases; nucleotides not matched to a gene: 11.

This clonotype was detected many times. The chain uses TRBV24-1 and TRBJ1-5; TRBD1 agrees at 8 bases. Per germline, CDR1 KGHDR and CDR2 SFDVKD. The CDR3 runs to 13 residues. V was clipped by 10 bases and J by 2 bases; unmatched bases: 3. The DNA of the CDR3 is TGTGCCACGCAGGGACAGGGCAATCAGCCCCAGCATTTT. Translation: CATQGQGNQPQHF.

The rearrangement links TRBV2 to TRBJ1-5; 8 bases are shared with TRBD1. Germline V gives CDR1 SNHLY, CDR2 FYNNEI. The CDR3 has 14 amino acids. With V trimmed by 4 bases and J by 4 bases, 3 bases remained unmatched. The CDR3 reads CASSADRGNQPQHF. The CDR3 DNA sequence: TGTGCCAGCAGTGCCGACAGGGGAAATCAGCCCCAGCATTTT.

The sample holds a few counts of this clonotype. The chain employs TRBV7-9 and TRBJ1-2; D remains unclear. V was trimmed by 6 bases and J by 5 bases, leaving 13 bases between them. CDR3 length equals 13 residues. Germline CDR1 reads SEHNR; CDR2 reads FQNEAQ (reference sequence). The CDR3 DNA follows: TGTGCCAGCAGGTCGACGTTCGGGTATGGCTACACCTTC. Translating gives CASRSTFGYGYTF.

V and J are TRBV4-1 and TRBJ2-7, with D perhaps matching TRBD1 (7 bases). Germline V gene data show CDR1 as MGHRA and CDR2 as YSYEKL. V shed 0 bases and J shed 7 bases, with 13 bases lying between them. The CDR3 loop spans 14 amino acids. CDR3 sequence reads: CASSQDPAGGEQYF. The CDR3 DNA reads as TGCGCCAGCAGCCAAGATCCCGCAGGGGGGGAGCAGTACTTC.

There are a few counts of this clonotype. The gene calls are TRBV6-6 and TRBJ1-3; D may be TRBD1 (5 bases). The V end was cut by 0 bases, the J end by 8 bases, with 11 bases between. Germline CDR1 reads MNHNY; CDR2 reads SVGAGI (reference sequence). This CDR3 contains 14 residues. The CDR3 protein is CASSYSFQGDTIYF. CDR3 DNA: TGTGCCAGCAGTTACTCGTTTCAGGGTGACACCATATATTTT.

This clonotype was picked up a small number of times. The chain carries TRBV24-1 and TRBJ2-7; 12 bases are a match to TRBD1. Germline lookup yields CDR1 KGHDR and CDR2 SFDVKD. The length of the CDR3 is 17 residues. Unmatched junction bases numbered 9, after V lost 4 bases and J lost 3 bases. The CDR3 DNA follows: TGTGCCACCAGTGAGAGGGGACAGGGGGCATTCCTCTACGAGCAGTACTTC. It codes for CATSERGQGAFLYEQYF.

V usage is TRBV5-5 and J usage is TRBJ1-2, with D possibly matching TRBD1 (6 bases). The CDR3 extends over 16 amino acids. The V gene lost 4 bases and the J gene lost 11 bases, with 27 bases spanning the gap. Germline lookup yields CDR1 SGHKS and CDR2 YYEKEE (reference sequence). The CDR3 region has the DNA TGTGCCAGCAGCATTGACACCGGGACACCAGACGACGGGTACACCTTC. Amino acids: CASSIDTGTPDDGYTF.

This clonotype was seen more than once but under ten times. The chain recombines TRBV7-2 with TRBJ2-5; 13 positions agree with TRBD2. CDR3 size: 15 residues. Looked up from germline, CDR1 is SGHTA and CDR2 is FQGNSA. With V trimmed by 1 base and J by 5 bases, 1 base remained unmatched. Here the CDR3 DNA reads TGTGCCAGCAGCTTAGTACTAGCGGGAGGGGAGACCCAGTACTTC. Its protein is CASSLVLAGGETQYF. Supplemented by reference TRBV7-2 and TRBJ2-5, the full variable domain reads GAGVSQSPSNKVTEKGKDVELRCDPISGHTALYWYRQSLGQGLEFLIYFQGNSAPDKSGLPSDRFSAERTGGSVSTLTIQRTQQEDSAVYLCASSLVLAGGETQYFGPGTRLLVL.

This clonotype was recorded a few times. The chain carries TRBV2 and TRBJ2-4; D is unclear. Germline CDR1 SNHLY, CDR2 FYNNEI. This CDR3 is 12 amino acids long. Trimming pared 3 bases from V and 6 bases from J, leaving 6 bases between. CDR3 protein: CASSDTLNIQYF. CDR3 bases: TGTGCCAGCAGTGATACACTAAACATTCAGTACTTC.

The chain has TRBV2 and TRBJ2-1; D assignment may be TRBD1 or TRBD2 (5 bases each). CDR3 size: 14 residues. Germline V CDR1 and CDR2: SNHLY, FYNNEI. V dropped 4 bases and J dropped 4 bases, with 11 bases sitting between them. The CDR3 DNA is TGTGCCAGCAGTGGGGACCAATTTTACAATGAGCAGTTCTTC. Encoded protein: CASSGDQFYNEQFF. Together with reference TRBV2 and TRBJ2-1, the CDR3 gives the full variable domain: EPEVTQTPSHQVTQMGQEVILRCVPISNHLYFYWYRQILGQKVEFLVSFYNNEISEKSEIFDDQFSVERPDGSNFTLKIRSTKLEDSAMYFCASSGDQFYNEQFFGPGTRLTVL.

This clonotype appeared a few times. The chain carries TRBV5-1 and TRBJ2-3; tentatively, D is TRBD1 or TRBD2 (5 bases each). The CDR3 length is 14 residues. Trimming shortened V by 7 bases and J by 0 bases, and 12 bases separated the two germline ends. Germline V gene sequence: CDR1 SGHRS, CDR2 YFSETQ. The CDR3 here is CASSRDASTDTQYF. CDR3 in DNA: TGCGCCAGCTCCCGGGACGCTAGCACAGATACGCAGTATTTT.

This chain uses TRBV7-9 with TRBJ1-6; a possible D gene is TRBD1 (5 bases). The CDR3 runs 15 residues. V lost 5 bases, J lost 15 bases, and 23 bases lay in between. CDR1 is SEHNR, CDR2 FQNEAQ, per germline (reference sequence). This CDR3 reads CASSQTGPGSWLLHF. The CDR3 DNA is TGTGCCAGCAGCCAAACCGGGCCAGGGAGTTGGCTCCTCCACTTT. The full variable domain, completed using reference TRBV7-9 and TRBJ1-6, is DTGVSQNPRHKITKRGQNVTFRCDPISEHNRLYWYRQTLGQGPEFLTYFQNEAQLEKSRLLSDRFSAERPKGSFSTLEIQRTEQGDSAMYLCASSQTGPGSWLLHFGNGTRLTVT.

This clonotype was recorded a few times. The rearrangement uses TRBV5-1 and TRBJ2-2; tentatively, D is TRBD1 (6 bases). CDR1 is SGHRS and CDR2 is YFSETQ in the germline V gene. The CDR3 runs 14 residues. V shed 5 bases and J shed 5 bases, with 13 bases lying between them. CDR3 in amino acids: CASSGQRATGELFF. CDR3 nucleotides: TGCGCCAGCAGTGGACAGCGAGCAACCGGGGAGCTGTTTTTT.

V is TRBV4-2 and J is TRBJ2-7; perhaps TRBD1 as D (5 bases). Trimming removed 1 base at V and 0 bases at J, with 10 bases between. The length of the CDR3 is 15 residues. Germline values: CDR1 LGHNA, CDR2 YNFKEQ. The CDR3 sequence: CASSQGTGPSYEQYF. The CDR3 region has the DNA TGTGCCAGCAGCCAAGGAACAGGCCCCTCCTACGAGCAGTACTTC.

The chain has TRBV5-1 and TRBJ1-2; TRBD1 matches 9 bases. The germline V gene encodes CDR1 SGHRS and CDR2 YFSETQ. V lost 0 bases to trimming and J lost 4 bases; unmatched junction nucleotides: 7. The CDR3 sequence is 16 residues long. CDR3 sequence: CASSLDATGGGYGYTF. Here the CDR3 DNA reads TGCGCCAGCAGCTTGGATGCGACAGGGGGGGGCTATGGCTACACCTTC.

This clonotype occurred a few times. This chain connects TRBV5-1 to TRBJ1-1; TRBD1 might be the D (6 bases). The CDR3 loop spans 15 amino acids. V was shortened by 0 bases and J by 3 bases, with 12 bases between the two germline ends. Germline lookup yields CDR1 SGHRS and CDR2 YFSETQ. CDR3 nucleotides: TGCGCCAGCAGCTTGGAAGGGGGACGGGACACTGAAGCTTTCTTT. It translates to CASSLEGGRDTEAFF. Full variable domain (rest looked up from reference TRBV5-1 and TRBJ1-1): KAGVTQTPRYLIKTRGQQVTLSCSPISGHRSVSWYQQTPGQGLQFLFEYFSETQRNKGNFPGRFSGRQFSNSRSEMNVSTLELGDSALYLCASSLEGGRDTEAFFGQGTRLTVV.

This clonotype has more than one count but fewer than ten. The chain couples TRBV6-5 to TRBJ2-7, with no clear D. Trimming removed 5 bases from V and 7 bases from J, with 18 bases in between. This CDR3 spans 14 amino acids. Germline assignment: CDR1 MNHEY and CDR2 SVGAGI. This chain's CDR3 is CASSPKTGDGEQYF. In nucleotides, the CDR3 is TGTGCCAGCAGTCCGAAGACGGGCGATGGGGAGCAGTACTTC.

This clonotype was seen a handful of times. The chain links TRBV6-5 to TRBJ2-5; possible D gene TRBD2, 6 bases. This CDR3 has 15 amino acids. The germline CDR1 and CDR2 sequences are MNHEY and SVGAGI. V lost 6 bases and J 5 bases, leaving 19 bases between the germline ends. The CDR3 DNA reads TGTGCCAGCAGGTTCTTGGGGGGTTCGCAGGAGACCCAGTACTTC. Protein product: CASRFLGGSQETQYF.

This clonotype was seen only a few times. The V and J genes are TRBV5-6 and TRBJ1-2; D call uncertain. CDR3 length: 14 amino acids. Looked up from germline, CDR1 is SGHDT and CDR2 is YYEEEE. V was pared by 4 bases and J by 8 bases, with 18 bases between. CDR3 protein: CASSRGEGTDGYTF. In DNA, the CDR3 is TGTGCCAGCAGCCGGGGTGAGGGAACTGACGGCTACACCTTC.

This rearrangement joins TRBV11-2 to TRBJ1-6, with unresolved D. The germline V gene encodes CDR1 SGHAT and CDR2 FQNNGV. Trimming removed 6 bases at V and 9 bases at J, with 12 bases between. The CDR3 runs to 13 residues. The CDR3 coding sequence is TGTGCCAGCAGTCCCGGATTTATTTCACCCCTCCACTTT. Protein product: CASSPGFISPLHF.

This clonotype was detected ten times or more. The rearrangement uses TRBV5-1 and TRBJ2-1; D unclear. The germline V gene has CDR1 SGHRS and CDR2 YFSETQ. The CDR3 has 14 residues. Trimming removed 4 bases from V and 5 bases from J, with 13 bases in between. CDR3 sequence: CASSVGGQDNEQFF. CDR3 nucleotides: TGCGCCAGCAGCGTTGGTGGGCAGGACAATGAGCAGTTCTTC. Based on the CDR3 plus reference TRBV5-1 and TRBJ2-1, the full variable domain is KAGVTQTPRYLIKTRGQQVTLSCSPISGHRSVSWYQQTPGQGLQFLFEYFSETQRNKGNFPGRFSGRQFSNSRSEMNVSTLELGDSALYLCASSVGGQDNEQFFGPGTRLTVL.

Only a few counts were recorded for this clonotype. The chain couples TRBV11-3 to TRBJ2-3; D is uncertain. Per germline, CDR1 SGHNT and CDR2 YENEEA. There are 15 residues in the CDR3. V gave up 1 base and J gave up 5 bases, with 13 bases separating them. The CDR3 region has the DNA TGTGCCAGCAGCTTAGGTACGACACGCGGAGATACGCAGTATTTT. It translates to CASSLGTTRGDTQYF.

The rearrangement uses TRBV12-3 or TRBV12-4 and TRBJ1-5, with 9 bases that match TRBD1. This CDR3 has 15 residues. Germline trimming cut 8 bases from V and 1 base from J; bases unmatched to any gene: 6. The CDR3 nucleotides read TGTGCCAGCCAAGGGACAGGGTCGAGCAATCAGCCCCAGCATTTT. It encodes CASQGTGSSNQPQHF.